This record looks at one T cell receptor beta chain sequence and its context. Its antigen is unknown. Germline is not matched at one junction end, which may reflect a read error. Germline CDR1 SEHNR, CDR2 FQNEAQ (reference sequence). The CDR3 runs 13 residues. This record comes from a study of cytomegalovirus exposure and HLA in healthy donors. Both 60 Vbeta primers and 13 Jbeta primers went into the PCR. The method was immunoSEQ multiplex PCR; TCRdb's version includes in-frame clones alone and lacks a portion of them. The data show around 300,000 clones, about 75% seen once. Points from the study as a whole: The study had only CMV serostatus as immune exposure information. With later analysis, a missense DCLRE1C variant became linked to TCR beta V- and J-gene trimming.

This receptor was obtained from a female donor in good health and CMV-seronegative. Input material: PBMCs. The chain recombines TRBV7-9 with TRBJ1-1; a weak D match, TRBD1 (6 bases). CDR3 bases: TGTTCCAGCAGCTTATTGGGGGCCGGTGAAGCTTTCTTT. Residues: CSSSLLGAGEAFF.